This T cell receptor beta chain was profiled in a study of cytomegalovirus exposure and HLA in healthy donors. On the study more broadly: Of all 370 or so donors who were genotyped, 75% to 85% belonged to the Caucasian-associated ancestry cluster.

Study-level results: In a later analysis, approximately 18,000 TCR beta sequences were associated with HLA alleles at 0.05 false discovery rate.

The PCR ran on 60 Vbeta and 13 Jbeta primers. The repertoire was sequenced with immunoSEQ multiplex PCR; TCRdb's copy has only in-frame clones and lacks some. This sample has about 130,000 clones, with just under 80% found just once. In this sample, this clone turned up a few times. Its target is unknown. Sampled while nominally healthy, donors likely had unrecorded immune exposures. This clonotype was obtained from a man under 40 in good health. Input material: PBMCs.

The DNA of the CDR3 is TGTGCCAGCAGTTTCTCCCGTCCGAGGGGAGCGGGGACAGATACGCAGTATTTT. This sequence encodes CASSFSRPRGAGTDTQYF. The rearrangement joins TRBV27 to TRBJ2-3; 7 bases fit TRBD2. Per the germline V gene, CDR1 is MNHEY and CDR2 is SMNVEV (reference sequence). V shed 3 bases and J 3 bases; nucleotides not matched to a gene: 15. The CDR3 runs 18 residues.